Below, one TCR beta chain is given with its context. Its antigen is as yet unknown. Only patients with CD8+CD57+ cell expansion on flow cytometry were chosen for sequencing. These data are taken from a study of CD8+CD57+ T cells in acquired aplastic anemia. Profiling that covered TCR beta VDJ and CDR3 relied on genomic DNA as its template. From the reads, TCRdb called clonotypes with MiXCR, one entry per CDR3 protein. The sample shows about 160,000 distinct CDR3 sequences, 47% of them seen only once. V shed 5 bases and J shed 3 bases, with 15 bases lying between them. Germline-derived CDR1 and CDR2 are SGHTA and FQGTGA. CDR3 size: 15 residues. Regarding the study as a whole: Significance was not reached for CD8+ Simpson's diversity between patients and controls. Comparison of patients with controls identified 25 to 35 shared CD8+ CDR3 sequences.

This clonotype originated in a human donor with aplastic anemia. The chain employs TRBV7-3 and TRBJ2-3; D gene ambiguous. Input material: sorted CD4+, CD8+, or CD8+CD57+ T cells (not recorded which) from PBMCs. The CDR3 here is CASSPQRGSTDTQYF. The CDR3 DNA reads TGTGCCAGCAGCCCTCAGAGAGGATCGACAGATACGCAGTATTTT. The whole variable domain, remainder taken from reference TRBV7-3 and TRBJ2-3, is GAGVSQTPSNKVTEKGKYVELRCDPISGHTALYWYRQSLGQGPEFLIYFQGTGAADDSGLPNDRFFAVRPEGSVSTLKIQRTERGDSAVYLCASSPQRGSTDTQYFGPGTRLTVL.